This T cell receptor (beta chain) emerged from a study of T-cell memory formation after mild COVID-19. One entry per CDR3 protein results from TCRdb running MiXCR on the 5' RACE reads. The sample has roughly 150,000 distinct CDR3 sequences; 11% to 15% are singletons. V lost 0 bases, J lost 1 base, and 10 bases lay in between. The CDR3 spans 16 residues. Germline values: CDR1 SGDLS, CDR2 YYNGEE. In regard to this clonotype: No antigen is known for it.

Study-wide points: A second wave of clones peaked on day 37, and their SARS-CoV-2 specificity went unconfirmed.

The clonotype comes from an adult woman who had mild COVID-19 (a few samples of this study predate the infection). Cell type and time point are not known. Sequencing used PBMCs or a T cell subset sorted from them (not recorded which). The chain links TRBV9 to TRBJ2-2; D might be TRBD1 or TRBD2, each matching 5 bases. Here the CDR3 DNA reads TGTGCCAGCAGCGTAGCTGGGACCATGAACACCGGGGAGCTGTTTTTT. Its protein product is CASSVAGTMNTGELFF.